This passage covers 19 T cell receptor beta chains from one sample sequenced in a study of radiation and T cells in renal cell carcinoma. Treatment indicated: treatment-naive control, cytoreductive nephrectomy. The repertoire was sequenced with immunoSEQ multiplex PCR; TCRdb's copy has only in-frame clones and lacks some. The table shows some 16,000 clones, with about 58% occurring only once. The sample here was tumor tissue, taken from a patient whose treatment was nephrectomy without radiotherapy. These receptors were collected from a man aged 35 to 55 with renal cell carcinoma.

The V call is TRBV6-6, the J call TRBJ2-4; possibly TRBD1 for D (6 bases). The length of the CDR3 is 14 residues. Between the trimmed V and J ends, which lost 0 bases and 9 bases, there was a span of 12 bases. From germline, CDR1 is MNHNY and CDR2 SVGAGI (reference sequence). CDR3 sequence: CASSYSTGLSIQYF. In DNA, the CDR3 is TGTGCCAGCAGTTACTCAACAGGGCTCAGCATTCAGTACTTC.

This clone is medium-sized (0.01 to 0.1%) by share. This chain joins TRBV5-8 and TRBJ1-1, with D possibly matching TRBD1 (6 bases). Germline loops: CDR1 SGHTS, CDR2 YDEGEE. This CDR3 has 13 residues. The V and J ends lost 1 base and 8 bases respectively, with 12 bases between them. The CDR3 is CASSLLRTGEAFF. The CDR3 DNA is TGTGCCAGCAGCTTGTTAAGAACAGGGGAAGCTTTCTTT.

The chain uses TRBV7-2 and TRBJ1-2; 8 bases map to TRBD1. This CDR3 region has 13 residues. Trimming took 4 bases from V and 8 from J; bases not matched to a gene: 6. Germline V gene lookup returns CDR1 SGHTA and CDR2 FQGNSA. The CDR3 sequence: CASSSQGAQGYTF. The CDR3 nucleotides are TGTGCCAGCAGCTCCCAGGGGGCCCAGGGCTACACCTTC.

This clone has just one count. This chain uses TRBV9 with TRBJ1-5; D unclear. This CDR3 has 13 residues. CDR1 is SGDLS and CDR2 is YYNGEE in the germline V gene. V shed 0 bases and J shed 1 base, with 2 bases lying between them. The CDR3 DNA reads TGTGCCAGCAGCGTAGGCAGCAATCAGCCCCAGCATTTT. Protein: CASSVGSNQPQHF.

This chain links TRBV5-4 with TRBJ1-2; no definite D call. The CDR3 length is 15 residues. CDR1 is SGHNT, CDR2 YYREEE, per germline (reference sequence). Trimming pared 2 bases from V and 1 base from J, leaving 12 bases between. CDR3 sequence reads: CASSLERPINYGYTF. Here the CDR3 DNA reads TGTGCCAGCAGCTTAGAAAGGCCGATTAACTATGGCTACACCTTC.

V and J are TRBV19 and TRBJ2-7, with D tentatively TRBD1 (6 bases). Deletions cut 3 bases from V and 9 bases from J, with 21 bases between. The CDR3 extends over 15 amino acids. Germline CDR1 LNHDA, CDR2 SQIVND (reference sequence). The CDR3 region is CASSIVWTDSPGQYF. CDR3 DNA: TGTGCCAGTAGTATTGTCTGGACAGATTCCCCTGGGCAGTACTTC.

This sequence joins TRBV4-2 and TRBJ2-5; tentative D call: TRBD2 (6 bases). V was shortened by 5 bases and J by 5 bases, with 18 bases between the two germline ends. The CDR3 sequence is 15 residues long. Germline values: CDR1 LGHNA, CDR2 YNFKEQ. CDR3: CASSSRGNPRETQYF. DNA of the CDR3: TGTGCCAGCAGCTCCCGGGGGAACCCGAGGGAGACCCAGTACTTC.

By frequency in the sample, this clone is medium-sized (0.01 to 0.1%). This chain joins TRBV4-2 and TRBJ2-1; the match to TRBD2 covers 7 bases. Germline V CDR1 and CDR2: LGHNA, YNFKEQ. The CDR3 is 17 residues long. V lost 0 bases to trimming and J lost 4 bases; unmatched junction nucleotides: 9. The CDR3 coding sequence is TGTGCCAGCAGCCAAGATACAAGACCGGGGGGTTACAATGAGCAGTTCTTC. The encoded protein is CASSQDTRPGGYNEQFF.

The J gene is TRBJ1-2, the V gene TRBV7-9, with D maybe TRBD1 (6 bases). This CDR3 spans 13 amino acids. Trimming stripped 6 bases from V and 3 bases from J, with 11 bases between. The germline gives CDR1 SEHNR, CDR2 FQNEAQ (reference sequence). CDR3 loop: CASSRGTHYGYTF. In nucleotides, the CDR3 is TGTGCCAGCAGTCGGGGGACACACTATGGCTACACCTTC. Using reference TRBV7-9 and TRBJ1-2 for the parts outside the CDR3, the full variable domain is DTGVSQNPRHKITKRGQNVTFRCDPISEHNRLYWYRQTLGQGPEFLTYFQNEAQLEKSRLLSDRFSAERPKGSFSTLEIQRTEQGDSAMYLCASSRGTHYGYTFGSGTRLTVV.

This clone is medium-sized within its sample. V is TRBV7-2 and J is TRBJ2-5, with D perhaps matching TRBD1 or TRBD2 (6 bases each). Trimming cost V 3 bases and J 4 bases, with 9 bases left between them. From germline, CDR1 is SGHTA and CDR2 FQGNSA. The length of the CDR3 is 13 residues. CDR3 region: CASSLEGGETQYF. CDR3 sequence (DNA): TGTGCCAGCAGCTTGGAGGGGGGAGAGACCCAGTACTTC.

This clone was observed a handful of times. The chain combines TRBV20-1 with TRBJ1-1; no reliable D call. The germline V and J ends were trimmed by 3 bases and 6 bases, with 8 bases remaining between them. There are 11 residues in the CDR3. CDR1 DFQATT and CDR2 SNEGSKA come from the germline V gene (reference sequence). The CDR3 coding sequence is TGCAGTGCTAGTATGGGTCCTGAAGCTTTCTTT. It yields the protein CSASMGPEAFF.

J is TRBJ1-6 and V is TRBV4-1; D gene unclear. This CDR3 comprises 15 residues. Deletions cut 1 base from V and 7 bases from J, with 11 bases between. Germline-derived CDR1 and CDR2 are MGHRA and YSYEKL. This chain's CDR3 is CASSQGAGLNSPLHF. CDR3 nucleotides: TGCGCCAGCAGCCAAGGGGCGGGTCTAAATTCACCCCTCCACTTT.

The V gene is TRBV7-2, the J gene TRBJ1-1; TRBD1 aligns across 7 bases. This CDR3 is 13 amino acids long. The V and J ends lost 5 bases and 4 bases, in that order; junction bases with no gene match: 4. Germline-derived CDR1 and CDR2 are SGHTA and FQGNSA. CDR3 nucleotide sequence: TGTGCCAGCAGCCCACAGGGGTTCACTGAAGCTTTCTTT. This gives the protein CASSPQGFTEAFF. Supplemented by reference TRBV7-2 and TRBJ1-1, the full variable domain reads GAGVSQSPSNKVTEKGKDVELRCDPISGHTALYWYRQSLGQGLEFLIYFQGNSAPDKSGLPSDRFSAERTGGSVSTLTIQRTQQEDSAVYLCASSPQGFTEAFFGQGTRLTVV.

This chain uses TRBV29-1 with TRBJ2-7; D is possibly TRBD2 (6 bases). CDR1 and CDR2 (germline): SQVTM, ANQGSEA. V shed 5 bases and J shed 4 bases, with 18 bases lying between them. The CDR3 runs to 14 residues. The CDR3 bases are TGCAGCGTTAAACCCAGGGACCGGGAGTACGAGCAGTACTTC. Amino acids: CSVKPRDREYEQYF.

This rearrangement joins TRBV9 to TRBJ2-3; D call uncertain. In germline, CDR1 is SGDLS, CDR2 YYNGEE. The CDR3 has 16 residues. Trimming cost V 4 bases and J 1 base, with 16 bases left between them. Here the CDR3 reads CASSFPQDSGTDTQYF. CDR3 nucleotides: TGTGCCAGCAGCTTCCCCCAAGATTCTGGCACAGATACGCAGTATTTT.

This clone was seen a single time. As DNA, the CDR3 is TGTGCCATCAGCGTCACCAATGAGCAGTTCTTC. This encodes CAISVTNEQFF. The chain combines TRBV6-6 with TRBJ2-1; D unclear. Germline CDR1 is MNHNY and CDR2 is SVGAGI (reference sequence). The CDR3 spans 11 residues. Trimming took 10 bases from V and 6 from J, leaving 10 bases between them.

This clone occurred a few times. The chain combines TRBV19 with TRBJ2-7, with 10 bases identical to TRBD1. The junction had 5 bases not matched to a gene; V was cut back by 6 bases and J by 3 bases. The CDR3 is 14 residues long. Germline V gives CDR1 LNHDA, CDR2 SQIVND (reference sequence). The CDR3 DNA is TGTGCCAGTAGGCGAGGGACAGGGGACTACGAGCAGTACTTC. Amino acids: CASRRGTGDYEQYF.

The genes are TRBV7-2 and TRBJ1-1; D remains unclear. The CDR3 contains 14 residues. V shed 5 bases and J shed 0 bases, with 10 bases lying between them. Looked up from germline, CDR1 is SGHTA and CDR2 is FQGNSA. The CDR3 reads CASSPSTMNTEAFF. In nucleotides, the CDR3 is TGTGCCAGCAGCCCCAGTACAATGAACACTGAAGCTTTCTTT.

V gene TRBV21-1 combines with J gene TRBJ2-3; TRBD2, as called in the table, went unchecked against the DNA. TRBV21-1 is a pseudogene. There are 17 residues in the CDR3. The CDR3, as DNA: TGTGCCAGCAGCAGATACTTACTAGCAGTTAGCCCAGATACGCAGTATTTT. Its protein is CASSRYLLAVSPDTQYF.